The entry below gives a single T cell receptor (beta chain) sequence along with its context. The antigen is unknown. Researchers ran the PCR with 60 Vbeta and 13 Jbeta primers. Here immunoSEQ multiplex PCR was the method, and the copy in TCRdb shows in-frame clones only, minus some. The sample includes 130,000 to 150,000 clones, 60% to 85% of them seen just once. V lost 3 bases and J 0 bases, leaving 12 bases between the germline ends. The CDR3 is made up of 16 amino acids. Germline-derived CDR1 and CDR2 are SGHKS and YYEKEE (reference sequence). The data are from a study of cytomegalovirus exposure and HLA in healthy donors. General observations from the study: TCR association rates varied by HLA locus in a later analysis, with DRB1 highest and HLA-C lowest. In vitro work confirmed that a few CMV-associated chains recognize CMV antigens.

The V gene is TRBV5-5, the J gene TRBJ2-2; perhaps TRBD2 as D (6 bases). Sequences were obtained from PBMCs. This receptor was identified in a man in his late teens or twenties in good health and CMV-seronegative. The CDR3 reads CASSSLGTSNTGELFF. The CDR3 DNA sequence: TGTGCCAGCAGCTCTCTCGGGACTTCGAACACCGGGGAGCTGTTTTTT.